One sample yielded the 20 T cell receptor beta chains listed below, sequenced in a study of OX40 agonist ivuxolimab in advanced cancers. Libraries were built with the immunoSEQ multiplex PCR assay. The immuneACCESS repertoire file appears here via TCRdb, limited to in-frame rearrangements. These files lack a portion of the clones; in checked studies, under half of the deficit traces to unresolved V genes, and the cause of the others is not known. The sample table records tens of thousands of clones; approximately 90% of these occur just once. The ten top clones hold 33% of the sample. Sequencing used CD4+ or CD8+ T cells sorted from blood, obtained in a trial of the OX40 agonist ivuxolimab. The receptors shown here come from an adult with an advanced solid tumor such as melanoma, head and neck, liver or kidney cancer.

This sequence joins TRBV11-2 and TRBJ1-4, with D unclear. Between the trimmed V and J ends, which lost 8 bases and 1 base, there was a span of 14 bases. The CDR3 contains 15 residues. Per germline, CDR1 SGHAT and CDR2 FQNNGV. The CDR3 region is CASGLTIGTNEKLFF. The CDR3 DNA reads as TGTGCCAGCGGCCTTACCATCGGAACTAATGAAAAACTGTTTTTT.

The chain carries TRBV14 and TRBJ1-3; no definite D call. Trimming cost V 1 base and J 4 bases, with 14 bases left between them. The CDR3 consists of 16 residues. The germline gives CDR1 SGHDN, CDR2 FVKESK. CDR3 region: CASSQGGRNLGNTIYF. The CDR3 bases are TGTGCCAGCAGCCAAGGAGGACGGAACCTCGGAAACACCATATATTTT.

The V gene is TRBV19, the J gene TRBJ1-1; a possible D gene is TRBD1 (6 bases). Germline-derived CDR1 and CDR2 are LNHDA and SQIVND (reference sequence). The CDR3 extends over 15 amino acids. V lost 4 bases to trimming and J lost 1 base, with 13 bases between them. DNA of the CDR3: TGTGCCAGTAGTAGGGGGCCGGACGGGAACACTGAAGCTTTCTTT. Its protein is CASSRGPDGNTEAFF.

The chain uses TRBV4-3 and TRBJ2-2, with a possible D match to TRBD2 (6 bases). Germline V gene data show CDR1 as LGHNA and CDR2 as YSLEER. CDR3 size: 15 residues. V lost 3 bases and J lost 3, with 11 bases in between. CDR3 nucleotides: TGCGCCAGCAGCCAGGTACTAGCTCACACCGGGGAGCTGTTTTTT. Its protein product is CASSQVLAHTGELFF.

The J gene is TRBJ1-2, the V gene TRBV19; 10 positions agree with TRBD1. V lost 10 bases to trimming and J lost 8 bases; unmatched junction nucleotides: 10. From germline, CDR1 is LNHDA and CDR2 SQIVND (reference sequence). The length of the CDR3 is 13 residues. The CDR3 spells CATGTGEVKGYTF. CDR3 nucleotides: TGTGCCACCGGGACAGGGGAGGTTAAAGGCTACACCTTC.

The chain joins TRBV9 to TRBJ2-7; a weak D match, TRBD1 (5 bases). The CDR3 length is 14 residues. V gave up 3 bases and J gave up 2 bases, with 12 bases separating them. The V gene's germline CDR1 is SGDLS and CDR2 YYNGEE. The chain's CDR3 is CASSADDSTYEQYF. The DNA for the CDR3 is TGTGCCAGCAGCGCAGACGACAGTACCTACGAGCAGTACTTC.

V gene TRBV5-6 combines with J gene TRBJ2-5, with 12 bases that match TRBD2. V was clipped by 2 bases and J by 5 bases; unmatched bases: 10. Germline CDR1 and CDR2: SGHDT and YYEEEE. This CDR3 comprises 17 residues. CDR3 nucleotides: TGTGCCAGCAGCTTTCTTGGACTAGCGGGAAGGGAGGAGACCCAGTACTTC. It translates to CASSFLGLAGREETQYF.

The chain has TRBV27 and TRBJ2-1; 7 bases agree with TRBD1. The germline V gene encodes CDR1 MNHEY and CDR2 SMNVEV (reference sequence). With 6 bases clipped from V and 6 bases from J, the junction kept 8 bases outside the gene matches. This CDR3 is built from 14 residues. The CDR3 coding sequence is TGTGCCAGCAGCGACAGGGAGCCGGGCAATGAGCAGTTCTTC. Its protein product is CASSDREPGNEQFF.

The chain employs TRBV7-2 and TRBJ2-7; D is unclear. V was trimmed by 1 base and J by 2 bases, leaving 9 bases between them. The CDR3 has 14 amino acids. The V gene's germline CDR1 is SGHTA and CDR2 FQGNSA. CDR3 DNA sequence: TGTGCCAGCAGCTTAGTCCCAGTAGCCTACGAGCAGTACTTC. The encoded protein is CASSLVPVAYEQYF. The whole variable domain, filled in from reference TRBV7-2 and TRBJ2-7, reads GAGVSQSPSNKVTEKGKDVELRCDPISGHTALYWYRQSLGQGLEFLIYFQGNSAPDKSGLPSDRFSAERTGGSVSTLTIQRTQQEDSAVYLCASSLVPVAYEQYFGPGTRLTVT.

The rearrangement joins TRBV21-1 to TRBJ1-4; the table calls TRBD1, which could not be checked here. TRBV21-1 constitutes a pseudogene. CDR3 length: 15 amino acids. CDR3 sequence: CASSTTGVINEKLFF. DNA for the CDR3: TGTGCCAGCAGCACCACAGGGGTAATAAATGAAAAACTGTTTTTT.

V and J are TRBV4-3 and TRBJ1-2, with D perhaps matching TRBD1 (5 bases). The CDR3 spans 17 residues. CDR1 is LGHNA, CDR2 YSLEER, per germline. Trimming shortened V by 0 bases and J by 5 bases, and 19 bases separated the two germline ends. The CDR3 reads CASSQDWLGLEGYGYTF. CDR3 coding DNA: TGCGCCAGCAGCCAAGATTGGTTAGGGTTGGAGGGGTATGGCTACACCTTC.

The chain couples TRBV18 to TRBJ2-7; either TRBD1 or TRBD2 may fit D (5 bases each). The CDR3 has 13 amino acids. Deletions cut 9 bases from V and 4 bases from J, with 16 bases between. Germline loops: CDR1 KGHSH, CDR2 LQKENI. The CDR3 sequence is CASRGTEKYEQYF. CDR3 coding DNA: TGTGCCAGTCGAGGGACGGAGAAATACGAGCAGTACTTC. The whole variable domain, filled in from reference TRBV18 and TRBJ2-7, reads NAGVMQNPRHLVRRRGQEARLRCSPMKGHSHVYWYRQLPEEGLKFMVYLQKENIIDESGMPKERFSAEFPKEGPSILRIQQVVRGDSAAYFCASRGTEKYEQYFGPGTRLTVT.

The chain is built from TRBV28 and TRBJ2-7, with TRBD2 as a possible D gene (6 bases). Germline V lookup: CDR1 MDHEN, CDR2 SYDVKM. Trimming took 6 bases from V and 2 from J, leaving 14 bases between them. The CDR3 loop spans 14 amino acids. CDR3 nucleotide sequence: TGTGCCAGCAGACCGCCGGGGGACCCCTACGAGCAGTACTTC. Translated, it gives CASRPPGDPYEQYF. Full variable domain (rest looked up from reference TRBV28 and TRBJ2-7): DVKVTQSSRYLVKRTGEKVFLECVQDMDHENMFWYRQDPGLGLRLIYFSYDVKMKEKGDIPEGYSVSREKKERFSLILESASTNQTSMYLCASRPPGDPYEQYFGPGTRLTVT.

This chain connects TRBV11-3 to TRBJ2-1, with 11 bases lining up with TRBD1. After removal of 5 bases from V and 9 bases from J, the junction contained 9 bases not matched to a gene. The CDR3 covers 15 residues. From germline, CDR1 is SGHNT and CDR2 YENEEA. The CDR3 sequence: CASSTGTGGEGEQFF. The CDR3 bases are TGTGCCAGCAGCACCGGGACAGGGGGAGAAGGTGAGCAGTTCTTC.

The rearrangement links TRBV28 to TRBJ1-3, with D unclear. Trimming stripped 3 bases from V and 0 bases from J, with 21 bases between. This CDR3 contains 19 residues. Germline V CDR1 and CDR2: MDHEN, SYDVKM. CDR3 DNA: TGTGCCAGCAGTTTGTTATCGGTCACGAATAGACTCTCTGGAAACACCATATATTTT. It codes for CASSLLSVTNRLSGNTIYF.

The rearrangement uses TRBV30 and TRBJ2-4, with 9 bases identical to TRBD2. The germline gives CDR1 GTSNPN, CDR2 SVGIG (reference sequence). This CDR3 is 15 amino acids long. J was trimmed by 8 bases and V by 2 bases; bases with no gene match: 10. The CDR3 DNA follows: TGTGCCTGGAGTCTCTATGGCGGGAGGGGGGACATTCAGTACTTC. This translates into CAWSLYGGRGDIQYF.

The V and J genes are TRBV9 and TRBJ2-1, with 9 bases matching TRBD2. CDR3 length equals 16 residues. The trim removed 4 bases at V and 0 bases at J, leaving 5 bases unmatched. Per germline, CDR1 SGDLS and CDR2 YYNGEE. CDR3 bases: TGTGCCAGCAGCCCCCTAGCGGGACCCTCCTACAATGAGCAGTTCTTC. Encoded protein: CASSPLAGPSYNEQFF.

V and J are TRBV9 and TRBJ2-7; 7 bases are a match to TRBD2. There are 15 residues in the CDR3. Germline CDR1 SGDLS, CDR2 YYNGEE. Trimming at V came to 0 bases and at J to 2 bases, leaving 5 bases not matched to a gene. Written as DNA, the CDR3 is TGTGCCAGCAGCGTAGCTTACGCGGGAGCCTACGAGCAGTACTTC. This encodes CASSVAYAGAYEQYF.

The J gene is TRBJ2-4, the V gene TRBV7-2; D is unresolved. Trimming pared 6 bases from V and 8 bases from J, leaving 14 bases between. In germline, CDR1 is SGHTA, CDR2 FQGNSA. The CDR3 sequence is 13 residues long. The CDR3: CASSYPNLDIQYF. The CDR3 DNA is TGTGCCAGCAGTTACCCTAACTTGGACATTCAGTACTTC.

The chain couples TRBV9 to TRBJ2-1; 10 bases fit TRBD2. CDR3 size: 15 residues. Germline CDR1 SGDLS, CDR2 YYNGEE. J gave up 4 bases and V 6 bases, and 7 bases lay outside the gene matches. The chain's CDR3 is CASKPLAGEYNEQFF. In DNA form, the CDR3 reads TGTGCCAGCAAGCCGCTAGCGGGAGAATACAATGAGCAGTTCTTC.